The rows below give T cell receptor beta chains drawn from one sample of a study of blood T cell repertoires in COVID-19. Only in-frame clones appear in the TCRdb table, and some are missing; sequencing was by immunoSEQ multiplex PCR. The sample yields about 210,000 clones, under 90% seen once. What was sequenced was PBMCs or T cells enriched from blood (not recorded which). These receptors were taken from a woman between 50 and 59 years old with acute COVID-19. CDR3s include the opening cysteine and the closing phenylalanine or tryptophan. The order of the fields is V gene, D gene, clone size, J gene, CDR3 DNA, CDR3 protein. D genes are given only for firm matches. Size tells how often a clone was seen (once, few, many) or the class of an expanded clone, and some rows leave it out.

TRBV6-2/TRBV6-3	.	.	TRBJ2-5	TGTGCCAGCAGTGGCAGGGTATGGGAGACCCAGTACTTC	CASSGRVWETQYF
TRBV28	.	once	TRBJ2-5	TGTGCCAGCAGTCTAACAGGGCGGGAGACCCAGTACTTC	CASSLTGRETQYF
TRBV11-2	TRBD1	.	TRBJ2-7	TGTGCCAGCAGCCGGGACAGGGGGGTGTACGAGCAGTACTTC	CASSRDRGVYEQYF
TRBV5-4	.	few	TRBJ2-5	TGTGCCAGCAGCTTCCGCCGGGAGCAAGAGACCCAGTACTTC	CASSFRREQETQYF
TRBV6-6	.	few	TRBJ2-7	TGTGCCAGCCGTGACAATTCCGAGCAGTACTTC	CASRDNSEQYF
TRBV21-1	.	.	TRBJ1-2	TGTGCCAGCAGGCCTAGACCCCCTCGGGGGGGGGAGGGCTACACCTTC	CASRPRPPRGGEGYTF
TRBV9	.	.	TRBJ2-6	TGTGCCAGCAGCGTCGGGGGGGCCAACGTCCTGACTTTC	CASSVGGANVLTF
TRBV11-2	.	.	TRBJ1-1	TGTGCCAGCAGCCCTAGCGGGGGCTCGAACACTGAAGCTTTCTTT	CASSPSGGSNTEAFF
TRBV30	TRBD1	.	TRBJ2-7	TGTGCCTTCCGTTACGCGGGAACAGGGGGCACTTACGAGCAGTACTTC	CAFRYAGTGGTYEQYF
TRBV28	TRBD1	once	TRBJ1-2	TGTGCCAGCAGTTCACCGGGACAGGGGATAACCCTCTATGGCTACACCTTC	CASSSPGQGITLYGYTF
TRBV28	.	.	TRBJ1-2	TGTGCCAGCAGTTTAGCTTTGTGGTCGAAACAGGGTGATGGCTACACCTTC	CASSLALWSKQGDGYTF
TRBV19	.	.	TRBJ1-6	TGTGCCAGTAGTTTTGAGACAGGAGGTTCACCCCTCCACTTT	CASSFETGGSPLHF
TRBV11-3	.	few	TRBJ2-7	TGTGCCAGCAGCTTAGGACAGAGCTACGAGCAGTACTTC	CASSLGQSYEQYF
TRBV6-5	TRBD1	.	TRBJ1-1	TGTGCCAGCAGAATCCGGGACAGGGAGGCTTTCTTT	CASRIRDREAFF
TRBV4-1	TRBD2	.	TRBJ2-6	TGCGCCAGCAGCGAAAGCGGGGGCCCTGGGGCCAACGTCCTGACTTTC	CASSESGGPGANVLTF
TRBV28	.	.	TRBJ1-1	TGTGCCAGCAGTTTAGGACACCTGGTGACTGAAGCTTTCTTT	CASSLGHLVTEAFF
TRBV3-1/TRBV3-2	TRBD1	.	TRBJ2-7	TGTGCCAGCAGCCAAGTTTGGACAGGAAACTCCTACGAGCAGTACTTC	CASSQVWTGNSYEQYF
TRBV5-4	.	few	TRBJ2-2	TGTGCCAGCAGCTTGACGGTGAACACCGGGGAGCTGTTTTTT	CASSLTVNTGELFF
TRBV30	.	.	TRBJ1-5	TGTGCCTGGAGTAGGGGTAGTGGCAATCAGCCCCAGCATTTT	CAWSRGSGNQPQHF
TRBV21-1	.	.	TRBJ2-1	TGTGCCAGCAGCGGACTCCTAACGGAGACCTACAATGAGCAGTTCTTC	CASSGLLTETYNEQFF
TRBV6-2/TRBV6-3	.	.	TRBJ2-7	TGTGCCAGCAGTTACTTTGGGGCAGGGGCGTCCTACGAGCAGTACTTC	CASSYFGAGASYEQYF
TRBV5-1	.	.	TRBJ2-1	TGCGCCAGCAGCCCCGACCCCCCGCAGGGGTCGGGGTTCTTC	CASSPDPPQGSGFF
TRBV3-1/TRBV3-2	.	.	TRBJ2-7	TGTGCCAGCAGCCAAGTCCCGGACAGTGCCTACGAGCAGTACTTC	CASSQVPDSAYEQYF
TRBV7-2	TRBD2	.	TRBJ2-1	TGTGCCAGCAGCTTACTAGCGGGGGGGCGTTACAATGAGCAGTTCTTC	CASSLLAGGRYNEQFF
TRBV20-1	.	.	TRBJ2-7	TGCAGTGCAGGTAGCGACTACGAGCAGTACTTC	CSAGSDYEQYF
TRBV7-8	.	few	TRBJ2-2	TGTGCCAGCAGCTTAGTTTCTGGCGGCAACGCGTACCTCCTCTCCGGGGAGCTGTTTTTT	CASSLVSGGNAYLLSGELFF
TRBV28	TRBD1	.	TRBJ1-2	TGTGCCAGCAGTAGACAGGGAGTAAACTATGGCTACACCTTC	CASSRQGVNYGYTF
TRBV7-2	TRBD1	once	TRBJ2-7	TGTGCCAGCAGCTTAGCGCCAGGACAGGGGGCTGGCGAGCAGTACTTC	CASSLAPGQGAGEQYF
TRBV5-1	TRBD1	few	TRBJ1-1	TGCGCCAGCAGTTCACCTTTGGACAGGGCGAACACTGAAGCTTTCTTT	CASSSPLDRANTEAFF
TRBV18	TRBD1	.	TRBJ1-4	TGTGCCAGCTCACCGGGACAGGGAGGAGAAAAACTGTTTTTT	CASSPGQGGEKLFF
TRBV2	.	.	TRBJ1-6	TGTGCCAGGAGCACCTCAGGGTCCAGGACCCTCCACTTT	CARSTSGSRTLHF
TRBV5-1	.	.	TRBJ1-2	TGCGCCAGCAGCTTGGGGCAGGGGAATGGCTACACCTTC	CASSLGQGNGYTF
TRBV21-1	.	.	TRBJ2-3	TGTGCCAGCAGCCGAGGGACTAGCGGGAACACAGATACGCAGTATTTT	CASSRGTSGNTDTQYF
TRBV7-2	.	.	TRBJ1-6	TGTGCCAGCAGCTCGGACAGTTCGTCACCCCTCCACTTT	CASSSDSSSPLHF
TRBV19	TRBD2	.	TRBJ2-1	TGTGCCAGTAGTATCGGAAGCGGGAGGGCCTACAATGAGCAGTTCTTC	CASSIGSGRAYNEQFF
TRBV11-2	.	once	TRBJ1-3	TGTGCCAGCAGGATTGCAACAGGGTCAGGAAACACCATATATTTT	CASRIATGSGNTIYF
TRBV28	.	many	TRBJ2-7	TGTGCCAGCAGTTCCCTTATCCTCTCCTACGAGCAGTACTTC	CASSSLILSYEQYF